The 3 T cell receptor beta chains listed next were all sequenced from one sample in a study of blood T cell repertoires in COVID-19. This table comes from immunoSEQ multiplex PCR, and its TCRdb copy is limited to in-frame clones, with some not included. This sample has about 59,000 clones; about 80% occur once, and the top ten carry 3% to 3.5%. The sample comprised peripheral blood. The receptors stem from a man in his fifties or sixties with acute or convalescent COVID-19.

The gene calls are TRBV28 and TRBJ2-7; D call uncertain. This CDR3 is built from 14 residues. V lost 1 base, J lost 2 bases, and 9 bases lay in between. CDR1 is MDHEN, CDR2 SYDVKM, per germline. The CDR3 sequence: CASSLSSPPYEQYF. CDR3 bases: TGTGCCAGCAGTTTATCCAGTCCCCCCTACGAGCAGTACTTC.

This chain uses TRBV28 with TRBJ2-6, with 11 bases identical to TRBD1. Germline V gene data show CDR1 as MDHEN and CDR2 as SYDVKM. V dropped 8 bases and J dropped 2; count of bases not matched to a gene: 5. The CDR3 totals 16 residues. The CDR3 DNA reads as TGTGCCAGCGGGACAGGGGGAGAGACTGGGGCCAACGTCCTGACTTTC. Amino acid sequence: CASGTGGETGANVLTF.

The chain employs TRBV30 and TRBJ2-3, with 12 bases identical to TRBD1. The V gene's germline CDR1 is GTSNPN and CDR2 SVGIG (reference sequence). This CDR3 spans 17 amino acids. V dropped 4 bases and J dropped 3; count of bases not matched to a gene: 11. The CDR3 DNA reads TGTGCCTGGACCCTGGGACAGGGGGCTATGGGGACAGATACGCAGTATTTT. Protein: CAWTLGQGAMGTDTQYF.